This entry lists 14 T cell receptor beta chains sequenced from one sample in a study of CD8 T cells in Susac syndrome. An input of about 0.5 to 1 ug of RNA was subjected to reverse transcription using random hexamers. One entry per CDR3 protein results from TCRdb running MiXCR on the immunoSEQ multiplex PCR reads. Of 130,000 or so distinct CDR3 sequences in the sample, about 95% were seen once. Sequencing input: CD4+ T cells from PBMCs. Receptors were obtained from a human donor with multiple sclerosis.

This clonotype appeared a single time. The V and J genes are TRBV4-3 and TRBJ2-7; no definite D call. V lost 1 base, J lost 2 bases, and 6 bases lay in between. The germline gives CDR1 LGHNA, CDR2 YSLEER. The CDR3 totals 13 residues. CDR3 loop: CASSQASAYEQYF. CDR3 DNA: TGCGCCAGCAGCCAAGCTTCGGCCTACGAGCAGTACTTC.

The chain employs TRBV27 and TRBJ2-7; no definite D call. The CDR3 totals 14 residues. Germline V gene data show CDR1 as MNHEY and CDR2 as SMNVEV (reference sequence). V shed 4 bases and J shed 6 bases, with 16 bases lying between them. Here the CDR3 DNA reads TGTGCCAGCAGTTCCACCCATGCTGTCCCCGAGCAGTACTTC. This translates into CASSSTHAVPEQYF.

J is TRBJ1-5 and V is TRBV2; D gene unclear. V shed 4 bases and J shed 2 bases, with 6 bases lying between them. CDR1 SNHLY and CDR2 FYNNEI come from the germline V gene. This CDR3 has 13 residues. The CDR3 nucleotides are TGTGCCAGCAGTGGCAGCCGCAATCAGCCCCAGCATTTT. It codes for CASSGSRNQPQHF.

This sequence joins TRBV12-3 or TRBV12-4 and TRBJ2-1; D is perhaps TRBD1 (6 bases). Trimming left V 3 bases short and J 4 bases short, with 16 bases between. The CDR3 has 16 residues. The CDR3 loop reads CASSLGLGTPYNEQFF. CDR3 DNA sequence: TGTGCCAGCAGTTTGGGCCTGGGGACACCGTACAATGAGCAGTTCTTC.

The chain combines TRBV19 with TRBJ1-2; 7 bases are shared with TRBD1. Germline V lookup: CDR1 LNHDA, CDR2 SQIVND (reference sequence). The V gene end was trimmed by 8 bases and the J gene end by 3 bases; junction bases not matched to a gene: 9. CDR3 length: 14 residues. The CDR3 sequence: CASSRGGDYYGYTF. CDR3 coding DNA: TGTGCCAGTTCTCGAGGGGGCGACTACTATGGCTACACCTTC.

A single count supports this clonotype. The chain combines TRBV12-3 or TRBV12-4 with TRBJ2-3, with unresolved D. There are 16 residues in the CDR3. Trimming shortened V by 3 bases and J by 0 bases, and 13 bases separated the two germline ends. CDR3 DNA: TGTGCCAGCAGTTTGACACCAACCCCTAGCACAGATACGCAGTATTTT. Its translation: CASSLTPTPSTDTQYF.

A single count supports this clonotype. The V and J genes are TRBV4-1 and TRBJ2-1, with D perhaps TRBD2 (7 bases). Germline loops: CDR1 MGHRA, CDR2 YSYEKL. The CDR3 totals 16 residues. Trimming took 0 bases from V and 5 from J, leaving 14 bases between them. Written as DNA, the CDR3 is TGCGCCAGCAGCCAAGATCCGGGGGGCACGGACAATGAGCAGTTCTTC. Protein sequence: CASSQDPGGTDNEQFF.

The chain couples TRBV20-1 to TRBJ1-1, with unresolved D. The length of the CDR3 is 12 residues. V gave up 1 base and J gave up 4 bases, with 7 bases separating them. Germline lookup yields CDR1 DFQATT and CDR2 SNEGSKA (reference sequence). The CDR3 protein is CSARAGSTEAFF. CDR3 DNA sequence: TGCAGTGCTAGAGCTGGGAGCACTGAAGCTTTCTTT.

The chain uses TRBV29-1 and TRBJ1-1; 9 bases fit TRBD1. The V gene's germline CDR1 is SQVTM and CDR2 ANQGSEA. The J segment lost 4 bases and the V segment lost 7 bases, leaving 7 bases of the junction unmatched. The CDR3 spans 13 residues. CDR3 DNA: TGCAGCGGGACACAGGGGGCGCGCACTGAAGCTTTCTTT. Its translation: CSGTQGARTEAFF.

The V and J genes are TRBV15 and TRBJ2-5, with a tentative D call TRBD2 (6 bases). The CDR3 length is 14 residues. CDR1 and CDR2 from the germline V gene are LNHNV and YYDKDF (reference sequence). Trimming left V 9 bases short and J 2 bases short, with 16 bases between. CDR3 sequence: CATVRAGLQETQYF. For the CDR3, the DNA is TGTGCCACAGTTCGCGCGGGACTTCAAGAGACCCAGTACTTC.

The CDR3 spells CASSFRQGDRAFF. The CDR3 DNA sequence: TGTGCCAGCAGTTTTAGACAGGGGGATAGAGCTTTCTTT. The chain combines TRBV12-3 or TRBV12-4 with TRBJ1-1; 9 bases map to TRBD1. The length of the CDR3 is 13 residues. V lost 3 bases, J lost 10 bases, and 6 bases stayed unmatched.

The chain employs TRBV5-6 and TRBJ2-1, with D hard to call. Germline assignment: CDR1 SGHDT and CDR2 YYEEEE. CDR3 length: 12 residues. Trimming left V 4 bases short and J 10 bases short, with 12 bases between. CDR3 sequence reads: CASSTEAEEQFF. The CDR3 DNA reads as TGTGCCAGCAGCACTGAGGCAGAGGAGCAGTTCTTC.

This clonotype was found once. In DNA, the CDR3 is TGTGCCAGCAGCTTAGATCTGGGGCGCGGGGAGCTGTTTTTT. It specifies CASSLDLGRGELFF. The rearrangement links TRBV11-2 to TRBJ2-2; tentatively, D is TRBD1 (5 bases). This CDR3 is built from 14 residues. V was cut by 0 bases and J by 7 bases, with 9 bases left in between. Germline values: CDR1 SGHAT, CDR2 FQNNGV.

The chain is built from TRBV12-3 or TRBV12-4 and TRBJ1-4; D is ambiguous. V was trimmed by 3 bases and J by 10 bases, leaving 18 bases between them. The CDR3 has 15 amino acids. The CDR3 sequence: CASSFFSSRSRKLFF. CDR3 sequence (DNA): TGTGCCAGCAGTTTCTTTTCCTCTCGGTCGAGAAAACTGTTTTTT.